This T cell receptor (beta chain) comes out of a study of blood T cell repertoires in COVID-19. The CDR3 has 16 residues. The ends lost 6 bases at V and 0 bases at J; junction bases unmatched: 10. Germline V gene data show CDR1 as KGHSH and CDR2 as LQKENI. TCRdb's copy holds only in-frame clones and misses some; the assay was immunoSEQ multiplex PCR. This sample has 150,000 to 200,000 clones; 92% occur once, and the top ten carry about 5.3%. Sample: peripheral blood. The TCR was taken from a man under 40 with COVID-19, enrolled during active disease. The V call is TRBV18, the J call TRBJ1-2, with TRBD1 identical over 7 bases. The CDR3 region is CASSRGQAVANYGYTF. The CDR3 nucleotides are TGTGCCAGCTCCCGCGGACAGGCGGTAGCTAACTATGGCTACACCTTC.